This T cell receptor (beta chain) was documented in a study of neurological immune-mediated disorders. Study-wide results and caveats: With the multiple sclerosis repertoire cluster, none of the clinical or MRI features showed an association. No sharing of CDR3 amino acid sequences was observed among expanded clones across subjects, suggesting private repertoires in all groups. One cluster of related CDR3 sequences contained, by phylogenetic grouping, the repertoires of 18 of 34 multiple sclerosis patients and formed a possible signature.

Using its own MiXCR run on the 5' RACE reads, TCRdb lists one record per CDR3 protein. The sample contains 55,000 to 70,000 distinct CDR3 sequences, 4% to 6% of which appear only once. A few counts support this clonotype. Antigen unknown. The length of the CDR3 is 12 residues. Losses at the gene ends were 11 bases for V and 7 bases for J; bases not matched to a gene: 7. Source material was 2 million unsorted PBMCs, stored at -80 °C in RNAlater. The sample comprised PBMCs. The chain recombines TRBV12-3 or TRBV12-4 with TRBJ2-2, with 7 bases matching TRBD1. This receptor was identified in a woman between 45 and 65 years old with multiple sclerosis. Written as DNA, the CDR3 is TGTGCCGGAAAGGGGGCAGGCGGGGAGCTGTTTTTT. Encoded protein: CAGKGAGGELFF.